This T cell receptor beta chain appears in the sequencing data of a study of T cell repertoires in cytomegalovirus infection. Study in general: From public TCR beta signatures came an indication of both CMV infection and matching HLA type. Study outcomes and limitations: The study identified carriers of CMV plus the relevant HLA from cumulative public TCR beta family frequency. The ex vivo response was dominated by HLA-C-restricted CMV-specific TCR beta clonotypes.

Comments on this clonotype: Its antigen is undetermined.

TCRdb reanalysed the reads using MiXCR and keeps one entry per CDR3 protein. The sample lists over 250,000 distinct CDR3 sequences, about 25% occurring once. The germline V gene has CDR1 SQVTM and CDR2 ANQGSEA. CDR3 length: 13 amino acids. V lost 1 base and J 4 bases, leaving 10 bases between the germline ends. Input material: PBMCs. The receptor comes from a human donor in good health (CMV status not recorded). Some clones in this sample may be carry-over from other donors' samples. The V call is TRBV29-1, the J call TRBJ1-1, with D maybe TRBD1 (6 bases). The CDR3 DNA sequence: TGCAGCGTTGAAGGGGGGCTTGCCACTGAAGCTTTCTTT. Its translation is CSVEGGLATEAFF.